The 23 T cell receptor beta chains given below trace back to one sample, sequenced in a study of cytomegalovirus exposure and HLA in healthy donors. PCR used 60 Vbeta primers and 13 Jbeta primers. Generated by immunoSEQ multiplex PCR, the TCRdb table keeps only in-frame clones and is missing some. Of roughly 100,000 clones detected, approximately 66% appear once; the ten largest clones hold around 3.5%. The source material was PBMCs. All receptors come from a woman aged 45 to 65 in good health and CMV-seronegative.

The genes are TRBV28 and TRBJ2-4, with D perhaps matching TRBD1 (5 bases). In germline, CDR1 is MDHEN, CDR2 SYDVKM. The CDR3 contains 14 residues. Between the trimmed V and J ends, which lost 3 bases and 7 bases, there was a span of 13 bases. The DNA of the CDR3 is TGTGCCAGCAGTTTTCGGTTGGGGCGGAACATTCAGTACTTC. Protein product: CASSFRLGRNIQYF.

This chain uses TRBV6-1 with TRBJ1-4, with 8 bases lining up with TRBD1. Trimming took 1 base from V and 2 from J; bases not matched to a gene: 3. CDR3 length: 16 residues. CDR1 is MNHNS and CDR2 is SASEGT in the germline V gene. CDR3 DNA: TGTGCCAGCAGTGAAGGGACAGGGTGGACTAATGAAAAACTGTTTTTT. Translated, it gives CASSEGTGWTNEKLFF.

V gene TRBV5-1 combines with J gene TRBJ2-6; D not resolved. CDR1 SGHRS and CDR2 YFSETQ come from the germline V gene. The CDR3 contains 17 residues. V lost 2 bases to trimming and J lost 2 bases, with 14 bases between them. The CDR3 loop reads CASSLRVVSAGANVLTF. The CDR3 nucleotides read TGCGCCAGCAGCTTACGGGTAGTCAGCGCTGGGGCCAACGTCCTGACTTTC.

This clone was seen a handful of times. This chain connects TRBV5-5 to TRBJ2-7; 10 positions agree with TRBD2. CDR1 and CDR2 (germline): SGHKS, YYEKEE (reference sequence). The CDR3 runs 16 residues. Trimming at V came to 4 bases and at J to 4 bases, leaving 11 bases not matched to a gene. This CDR3 reads CASSPGLAEARYEQYF. The CDR3 DNA reads TGTGCCAGCAGCCCAGGACTAGCGGAAGCAAGATACGAGCAGTACTTC.

As concerns this clone: The identical CDR3 is also encoded by other nucleotide sequences in the sample. V is TRBV7-8 and J is TRBJ1-3, with D unresolved. The V gene's germline CDR1 is SGHVS and CDR2 FQNEAQ. CDR3 length equals 13 residues. V was pared by 2 bases and J by 4 bases, with 6 bases between. CDR3 bases: TGTGCCAGCAGCTTACTCAGGGGAAACACCATATATTTT. It specifies CASSLLRGNTIYF.

This clone was observed a few times. The chain uses TRBV29-1 and TRBJ2-3, with D tentatively TRBD1 (5 bases). This CDR3 spans 14 amino acids. Trimming removed 4 bases at V and 4 bases at J, with 15 bases between. CDR1 SQVTM and CDR2 ANQGSEA come from the germline V gene. In DNA form, the CDR3 reads TGCAGCGTTGGCGGTCCAGGGATGGCAGATACGCAGTATTTT. It codes for CSVGGPGMADTQYF.

The chain recombines TRBV7-9 with TRBJ1-1, with 7 bases fitting TRBD1. Germline values: CDR1 SEHNR, CDR2 FQNEAQ (reference sequence). This CDR3 spans 15 amino acids. With V trimmed by 4 bases and J by 2 bases, 7 bases remained unmatched. DNA of the CDR3: TGTGCCAGCAGCTCCTACGGGACAGCTAACACTGAAGCTTTCTTT. It is translated as CASSSYGTANTEAFF.

This clone turned up a few times. The chain uses TRBV2 and TRBJ2-1, with 9 bases aligning to TRBD2. The CDR3 is made up of 13 amino acids. CDR1 and CDR2 from the germline V gene are SNHLY and FYNNEI. V was pared by 2 bases and J by 7 bases, with 0 bases of the junction left unmatched. Here the CDR3 DNA reads TGTGCCAGCAGTGAACTAGCGGGAAATGAGCAGTTCTTC. Protein sequence: CASSELAGNEQFF.

This CDR3 is CASSLAGGGETQYF. The CDR3, as DNA: TGTGCCAGCAGCTTAGCGGGAGGGGGAGAGACCCAGTACTTC. The J gene is TRBJ2-5, the V gene TRBV7-3; 9 nucleotides match TRBD2. The V gene end was trimmed by 2 bases and the J gene end by 4 bases; junction bases not matched to a gene: 2. The germline V gene encodes CDR1 SGHTA and CDR2 FQGTGA. CDR3 length: 14 residues.

This clone turned up a few times. The chain recombines TRBV30 with TRBJ1-2, with TRBD1 matching over 7 bases. This CDR3 has 13 residues. Unmatched junction bases numbered 8, after V lost 4 bases and J lost 6 bases. Germline V gene lookup returns CDR1 GTSNPN and CDR2 SVGIG (reference sequence). The CDR3, as DNA: TGTGCCTGGACGGGACAGTTTTACAATGGCTACACCTTC. Protein: CAWTGQFYNGYTF. The full variable domain, in which reference TRBV30 and TRBJ1-2 provide the parts outside the CDR3, is SQTIHQWPATLVQPVGSPLSLECTVEGTSNPNLYWYRQAAGRGLQLLFYSVGIGQISSEVPQNLSASRPQDRQFILSSKKLLLSDSGFYLCAWTGQFYNGYTFGSGTRLTVV.

This rearrangement joins TRBV4-1 to TRBJ2-7; D possibly corresponds to TRBD1 (6 bases). Germline values: CDR1 MGHRA, CDR2 YSYEKL. V was pared by 4 bases and J by 2 bases, with 9 bases between. The CDR3 runs to 13 residues. The CDR3 spells CASSLSGAYEQYF. In DNA form, the CDR3 reads TGCGCCAGCAGCCTATCAGGGGCCTACGAGCAGTACTTC.

This sequence joins TRBV19 and TRBJ2-6, with D possibly being TRBD2 (7 bases). CDR3 length equals 17 residues. V lost 5 bases to trimming and J lost 2 bases, with 16 bases between them. Germline assignment: CDR1 LNHDA and CDR2 SQIVND (reference sequence). CDR3 protein: CASSLRRGRAGANVLTF. In DNA, the CDR3 is TGTGCCAGTAGTCTCCGGCGGGGGCGCGCTGGGGCCAACGTCCTGACTTTC. Using reference TRBV19 and TRBJ2-6 for the parts outside the CDR3, the full variable domain is DGGITQSPKYLFRKEGQNVTLSCEQNLNHDAMYWYRQDPGQGLRLIYYSQIVNDFQKGDIAEGYSVSREKKESFPLTVTSAQKNPTAFYLCASSLRRGRAGANVLTFGAGSRLTVL.

This clone was counted only a few times. The chain couples TRBV27 to TRBJ2-7, with TRBD2 as a possible D gene (6 bases). Germline V lookup: CDR1 MNHEY, CDR2 SMNVEV (reference sequence). Trimming removed 3 bases at V and 6 bases at J, with 21 bases between. The CDR3 is 16 amino acids. CDR3 sequence: CASSLVGARGPGEQYF. CDR3 in DNA: TGTGCCAGCAGTTTGGTCGGGGCGCGGGGCCCGGGCGAGCAGTACTTC.

Here the CDR3 DNA reads TGTGCCAGCAGCCCCGGGACAGGCACTGAAGCTTTCTTT. It is translated as CASSPGTGTEAFF. The V call is TRBV11-2, the J call TRBJ1-1; 8 bases line up with TRBD1. V lost 5 bases and J lost 4; bases outside the gene matches: 3. CDR3 length equals 13 residues. Germline assignment: CDR1 SGHAT and CDR2 FQNNGV.

V usage is TRBV15 and J usage is TRBJ2-7; TRBD1 agrees at 8 bases. The germline CDR1 and CDR2 sequences are LNHNV and YYDKDF (reference sequence). This CDR3 has 14 amino acids. Trimming removed 0 bases from V and 3 bases from J; junction bases left unmatched: 1. CDR3 loop: CATSRDTGGYEQYF. For the CDR3, the DNA is TGTGCCACCAGCAGAGACACAGGGGGCTACGAGCAGTACTTC.

The chain links TRBV19 to TRBJ1-2; D unclear. The length of the CDR3 is 15 residues. Germline CDR1 is LNHDA and CDR2 is SQIVND (reference sequence). V lost 7 bases and J 2 bases, leaving 17 bases between the germline ends. CDR3: CASTGDFNSNYGYTF. In nucleotides, the CDR3 is TGTGCCAGTACTGGAGACTTTAATAGCAACTATGGCTACACCTTC.

The chain couples TRBV7-6 to TRBJ1-1; 12 bases are a match to TRBD1. Unmatched junction bases numbered 7, after V lost 6 bases and J lost 8 bases. This CDR3 comprises 14 residues. The germline CDR1 and CDR2 sequences are SGHVS and FNYEAQ. The CDR3 DNA sequence: TGTGCCAGCAGGTCTCCGGGACAGGGGGCAGAAGCTTTCTTT. Translation gives CASRSPGQGAEAFF.

This clone was counted a few times. The chain is built from TRBV7-2 and TRBJ2-5; 7 nucleotides align to TRBD1. The germline V gene encodes CDR1 SGHTA and CDR2 FQGNSA. The junction had 3 bases not matched to a gene; V was cut back by 3 bases and J by 5 bases. The CDR3 totals 13 residues. This CDR3 is CASSFGTVETQYF. In DNA, the CDR3 is TGTGCCAGCAGCTTTGGGACAGTGGAGACCCAGTACTTC.

This chain connects TRBV7-9 to TRBJ2-7; 8 bases match TRBD2. J was trimmed by 3 bases and V by 1 base; bases with no gene match: 5. CDR1 is SEHNR, CDR2 FQNEAQ, per germline (reference sequence). CDR3 length equals 15 residues. The chain's CDR3 is CASSLEFGTSYEQYF. The CDR3 bases are TGTGCCAGCAGCTTAGAATTTGGGACTAGCTACGAGCAGTACTTC.

The V call is TRBV9, the J call TRBJ1-5; perhaps TRBD1 as D (6 bases). This CDR3 contains 13 residues. Germline V gives CDR1 SGDLS, CDR2 YYNGEE. Trimming stripped 3 bases from V and 5 bases from J, with 9 bases between. The CDR3 protein is CASSGNRDQPQHF. CDR3 bases: TGTGCCAGCAGCGGAAACAGGGATCAGCCCCAGCATTTT.

The chain recombines TRBV19 with TRBJ1-5; 10 bases line up with TRBD1. Trimming removed 5 bases from V and 6 bases from J; junction bases left unmatched: 4. This CDR3 has 14 residues. CDR1 and CDR2 from the germline V gene are LNHDA and SQIVND (reference sequence). The CDR3 sequence is CASSDRGLVQPQHF. Here the CDR3 DNA reads TGTGCCAGTAGTGACAGGGGGCTGGTTCAGCCCCAGCATTTT.

The chain combines TRBV2 with TRBJ1-6; 10 bases align to TRBD1. The CDR3 consists of 16 residues. Germline V gene lookup returns CDR1 SNHLY and CDR2 FYNNEI. Germline trimming cut 4 bases from V and 7 bases from J; bases unmatched to any gene: 7. The CDR3 protein is CASSGDRGQRNSPLHF. For the CDR3, the DNA is TGTGCCAGCAGTGGCGACAGGGGGCAAAGGAATTCACCCCTCCACTTT.

This clone was recorded once. V gene TRBV7-9 combines with J gene TRBJ2-5; 7 nucleotides agree with TRBD2. The trim removed 4 bases at V and 4 bases at J, leaving 12 bases unmatched. This CDR3 contains 16 residues. Germline V gives CDR1 SEHNR, CDR2 FQNEAQ (reference sequence). CDR3 sequence reads: CASSSNLAGDVETQYF. As DNA, the CDR3 is TGTGCCAGCAGCTCAAATCTCGCGGGAGATGTAGAGACCCAGTACTTC. Full variable domain (remainder filled in from reference TRBV7-9 and TRBJ2-5): DTGVSQNPRHKITKRGQNVTFRCDPISEHNRLYWYRQTLGQGPEFLTYFQNEAQLEKSRLLSDRFSAERPKGSFSTLEIQRTEQGDSAMYLCASSSNLAGDVETQYFGPGTRLLVL.